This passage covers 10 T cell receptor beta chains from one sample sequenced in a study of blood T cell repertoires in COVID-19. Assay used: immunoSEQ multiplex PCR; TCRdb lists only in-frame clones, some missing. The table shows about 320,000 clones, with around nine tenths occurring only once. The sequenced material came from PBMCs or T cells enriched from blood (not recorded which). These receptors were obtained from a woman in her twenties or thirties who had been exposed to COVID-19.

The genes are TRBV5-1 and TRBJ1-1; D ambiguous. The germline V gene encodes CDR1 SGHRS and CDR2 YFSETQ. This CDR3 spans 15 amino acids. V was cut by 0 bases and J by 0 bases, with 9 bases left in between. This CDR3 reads CASSLGHKMNTEAFF. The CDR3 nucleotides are TGCGCCAGCAGCTTGGGACACAAAATGAACACTGAAGCTTTCTTT.

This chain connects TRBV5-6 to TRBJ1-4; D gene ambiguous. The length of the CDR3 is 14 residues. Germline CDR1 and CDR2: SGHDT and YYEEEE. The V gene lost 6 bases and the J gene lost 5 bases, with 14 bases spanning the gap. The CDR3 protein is CASTSGDRNEKLFF. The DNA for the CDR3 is TGTGCCAGCACCTCCGGGGATCGGAATGAAAAACTGTTTTTT.

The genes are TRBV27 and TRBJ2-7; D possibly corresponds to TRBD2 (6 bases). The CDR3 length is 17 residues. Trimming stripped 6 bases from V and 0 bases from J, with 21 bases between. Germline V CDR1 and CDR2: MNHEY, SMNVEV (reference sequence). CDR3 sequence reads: CASSSPTSGRSSYEQYF. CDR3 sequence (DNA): TGTGCCAGCAGCAGCCCAACCTCCGGGAGATCCTCCTACGAGCAGTACTTC.

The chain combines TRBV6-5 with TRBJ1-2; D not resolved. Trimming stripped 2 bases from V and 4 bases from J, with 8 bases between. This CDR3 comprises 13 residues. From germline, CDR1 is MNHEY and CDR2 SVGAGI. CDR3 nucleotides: TGTGCCAGCAGTTACAAGGGAGTCTATGGCTACACCTTC. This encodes CASSYKGVYGYTF.

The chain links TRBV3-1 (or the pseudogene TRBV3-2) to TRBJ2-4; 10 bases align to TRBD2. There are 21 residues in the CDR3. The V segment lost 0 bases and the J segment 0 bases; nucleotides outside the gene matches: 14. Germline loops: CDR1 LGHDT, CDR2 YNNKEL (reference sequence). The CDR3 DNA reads TGTGCCAGCAGCCAAGAGCCCTGGGGAAGCGGGGGGGCCTTAGCCAAAAACATTCAGTACTTC. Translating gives CASSQEPWGSGGALAKNIQYF.

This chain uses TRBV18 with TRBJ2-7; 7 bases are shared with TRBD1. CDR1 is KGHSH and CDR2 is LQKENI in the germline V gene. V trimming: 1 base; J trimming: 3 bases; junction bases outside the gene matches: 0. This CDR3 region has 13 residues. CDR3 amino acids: CASSPRQGYEQYF. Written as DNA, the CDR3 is TGTGCCAGCTCACCACGACAGGGCTACGAGCAGTACTTC.

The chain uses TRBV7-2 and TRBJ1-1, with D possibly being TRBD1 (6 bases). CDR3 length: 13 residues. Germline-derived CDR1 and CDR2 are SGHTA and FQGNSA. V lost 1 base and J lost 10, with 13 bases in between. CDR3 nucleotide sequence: TGTGCCAGCAGCTTAGGTGGCAGGGGTTTAGCTTTCTTT. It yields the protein CASSLGGRGLAFF.

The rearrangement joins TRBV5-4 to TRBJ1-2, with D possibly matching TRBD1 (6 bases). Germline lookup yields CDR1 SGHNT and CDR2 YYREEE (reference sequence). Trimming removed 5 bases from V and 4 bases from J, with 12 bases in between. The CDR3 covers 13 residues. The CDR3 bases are TGTGCCAGCAGATTACAGGGCTCCTATGGCTACACCTTC. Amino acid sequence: CASRLQGSYGYTF. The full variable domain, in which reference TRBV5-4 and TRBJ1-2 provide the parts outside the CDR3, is ETGVTQSPTHLIKTRGQQVTLRCSSQSGHNTVSWYQQALGQGPQFIFQYYREEENGRGNFPPRFSGLQFPNYSSELNVNALELDDSALYLCASRLQGSYGYTFGSGTRLTVV.

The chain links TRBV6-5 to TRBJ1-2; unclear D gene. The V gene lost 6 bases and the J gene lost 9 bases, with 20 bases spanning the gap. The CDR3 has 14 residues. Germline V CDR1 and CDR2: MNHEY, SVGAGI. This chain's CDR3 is CASRQTTPTRSYTF. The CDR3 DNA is TGTGCCAGCAGACAGACGACCCCCACGAGAAGCTACACCTTC.

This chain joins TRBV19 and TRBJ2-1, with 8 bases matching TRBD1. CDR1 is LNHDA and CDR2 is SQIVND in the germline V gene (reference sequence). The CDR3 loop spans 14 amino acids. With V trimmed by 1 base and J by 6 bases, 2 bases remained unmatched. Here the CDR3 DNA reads TGTGCCAGTAGTATAGGAGGGACAGGCAATGAGCAGTTCTTC. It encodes CASSIGGTGNEQFF.